This TCR beta chain was retrieved from a study of T-cell memory formation after mild COVID-19. TCRdb re-called the 5' RACE reads through MiXCR, storing one row per CDR3 protein. The repertoire holds more than 300,000 distinct CDR3 sequences, 20% to 25% seen once, with roughly 21% in the top ten. CDR1 and CDR2 (germline): LNHDA, SQIVND (reference sequence). V was cut by 9 bases and J by 2 bases, with 14 bases left in between. The length of the CDR3 is 13 residues. Sequenced: PBMCs or a T cell subset sorted from them (not recorded which). The chain is built from TRBV19 and TRBJ2-7; maybe TRBD1 (5 bases). The sequence was collected from a man aged 18 to 29 who had mild COVID-19 (a few samples of this study predate the infection). Cell type and time point are not known. The CDR3 protein is CASAIDSPYEQYF. The CDR3 bases are TGTGCCAGCGCGATAGACAGCCCCTACGAGCAGTACTTC.